This T cell receptor (beta chain) was profiled in a study of blood T cell repertoires in COVID-19. In germline, CDR1 is MNHEY, CDR2 SMNVEV (reference sequence). There are 14 residues in the CDR3. The germline V and J ends were trimmed by 6 bases and 4 bases, with 15 bases remaining between them. TCRdb's copy holds only in-frame clones and misses some; the assay was immunoSEQ multiplex PCR. There are 190,000 or so clones in the sample; roughly 82% occur only once, and around 9% lies in the top ten. The sequence derives from a woman aged 30 to 39 who had recovered from COVID-19. Material for sequencing was PBMCs or T cells enriched from blood (not recorded which). This chain joins TRBV27 and TRBJ1-2; possibly TRBD1 for D (5 bases). The CDR3 nucleotides are TGTGCCAGCAGGGGTACAGGAAATCTCTATGGCTACACCTTC. Encoded protein: CASRGTGNLYGYTF.